Listed below are T cell receptor beta chains from one sample, sequenced in a study of T-cell reconstitution after alpha-beta-depleted transplantation in children. TCRdb passed the PCR reads through MiXCR, listing each CDR3 protein once. The table includes 200,000 to 300,000 distinct CDR3 sequences, about 25% detected once. This specimen was PBMCs, taken before TCRalphabeta/CD19-depleted stem cell transplant. These receptors originate from a girl aged 2 to 9 with Fanconi anemia, due to receive a stem cell transplant. The CDR3 runs from the conserved cysteine through the conserved F or W. Fields, in order: V gene, clone size, J gene, D gene, CDR3 DNA, CDR3 protein. A D gene is named only where the DNA matches it firmly. Clone sizes are given selectively: once, few, many, or a class where the clone is expanded.

>TRBV18|-|TRBJ2-2|TRBD2
TGTGCCAGCTCACCAGGGACGGGAGGCCCTCACACCGGGGAGCTGTTTTTT
CASSPGTGGPHTGELFF
>TRBV20-1|-|TRBJ2-1|TRBD2
TGCAGTGCTAGCCCGGGACTAGCGGGGAGCAATGAGCAGTTCTTC
CSASPGLAGSNEQFF
>TRBV7-9|many|TRBJ2-7|-
TGTGCCAGCAGCTTAGAGGGCTTCTACGAGCAGTACTTC
CASSLEGFYEQYF
>TRBV7-2|-|TRBJ2-1|-
TGTGCCAGCAGCCGCCGGACTGAAAATGAGCAGTTCTTC
CASSRRTENEQFF
>TRBV6-5|few|TRBJ2-1|-
TGTGCCAGCAGTTACTCGTGGGGGAGTTCCTACAATGAGCAGTTCTTC
CASSYSWGSSYNEQFF
>TRBV11-2|many|TRBJ2-5|TRBD2
TGTGCCAGCAGCTCAAGACTAGCGGGGGGGAGGTGGGAAGAGACCCAGTACTTC
CASSSRLAGGRWEETQYF
>TRBV20-1|-|TRBJ2-7|-
TGCAGTGCTAGACCCGGTATCTCCTACGAGCAGTACTTC
CSARPGISYEQYF
>TRBV20-1|few|TRBJ2-7|-
TGCAGTGCTCGGAAAGCGGACACCTACGAGCAGTACTTC
CSARKADTYEQYF
>TRBV6-6|many|TRBJ2-5|-
TGTGCTAGCAGGCTCGCTTCCCAAGAGACCCAGTACTTC
CASRLASQETQYF
>TRBV29-1|few|TRBJ2-2|-
TGCAGCGTTACCAACAGGTTCACCGGGGAGCTGTTTTTT
CSVTNRFTGELFF
>TRBV5-5|-|TRBJ2-2|-
TGTGCCAGCAGCACCGGACACGCAGCCGGGGAGCTGTTTTTT
CASSTGHAAGELFF
>TRBV29-1|-|TRBJ1-4|-
TGCAGCGTTAGTCTGGGGGAGGCTAATGAAAAACTGTTTTTT
CSVSLGEANEKLFF
>TRBV24-1|many|TRBJ2-5|-
TGTGCCACCAGGGATGGGGGAGAGACCCAGTACTTC
CATRDGGETQYF
>TRBV29-1|-|TRBJ2-1|-
TGCAGCGTTGAAGAACGCAGCAAATCCTACAATGAGCAGTTCTTC
CSVEERSKSYNEQFF
>TRBV29-1|many|TRBJ2-1|TRBD1
TGCAGCGTTGGGGACAGGGCTTACAATGAGCAGTTCTTC
CSVGDRAYNEQFF
>TRBV11-2|-|TRBJ2-7|TRBD1
TGTGCCAGCAGCTTCGGGACAGGGGTTGGTCCCTCTGGCTACGAGCAGTACTTC
CASSFGTGVGPSGYEQYF
>TRBV20-1|-|TRBJ2-7|TRBD2
TGCAGTGCTATAGGACTAGGGCTCTCTCACTCCTACGAGCAGTACTTC
CSAIGLGLSHSYEQYF
>TRBV21-1|few|TRBJ2-7|-
TGTGCCAGCAGCAACGCCGACAGGGGAATGACGTGGTACGAGCAGTACTTC
CASSNADRGMTWYEQYF
>TRBV20-1|few|TRBJ2-1|-
TGCAGTGCTAGTAGGCGCTCCCATGAGCAGTTCTTC
CSASRRSHEQFF
>TRBV29-1|many|TRBJ2-7|-
TGCAGCGTTGGGCCTTCCGGTCCCTACGAGCAGTACTTC
CSVGPSGPYEQYF
>TRBV12-3/TRBV12-4|many|TRBJ2-3|-
TGTGCCAGCAGTTTAAGGGGAGATACGCAGTATTTT
CASSLRGDTQYF
>TRBV29-1|many|TRBJ2-5|-
TGCAGCGTTCGATCCACTGAGACCCAGTACTTC
CSVRSTETQYF
>TRBV20-1|many|TRBJ2-1|TRBD1
TGCAGTGCTAGAGAGGGACAGCCTTACAATGAGCAGTTCTTC
CSAREGQPYNEQFF
>TRBV29-1|many|TRBJ2-7|-
TGCAGCGTTGTAATTGGCGGCAGGGTCTACGAGCAGTACTTC
CSVVIGGRVYEQYF
>TRBV28|many|TRBJ2-5|TRBD2
TGTGCCACGGAGGAGCCTAAGAGAGGGAGGGCCACCGTAGCGAAAGAGACCCAGTACTTC
CATEEPKRGRATVAKETQYF
>TRBV23-1|few|TRBJ1-5|TRBD1
TGCGCCAGCAGTCAAGTGGAGGACAGGGGCCATCAGCCCCAGCATTTT
CASSQVEDRGHQPQHF
>TRBV10-3|many|TRBJ1-5|-
TGTGCCATCAGTGACCACCCAGAAAGGGGCAGCAATCAGCCCCAGCATTTT
CAISDHPERGSNQPQHF
>TRBV29-1|many|TRBJ2-1|-
TGCAGCGTTGCCACAAGGGTTGCGAATGAGCAGTTCTTC
CSVATRVANEQFF
>TRBV27|-|TRBJ2-7|-
TGTGCCAGCAATTCTTTTGGGGGCTCCTACGAGCAGTACTTC
CASNSFGGSYEQYF
>TRBV20-1|many|TRBJ2-5|TRBD2
TGCAGTGCTAGGTCACCTTGGGTAGCGGGACCCGGAGAGACCCAGTACTTC
CSARSPWVAGPGETQYF
>TRBV6-1|-|TRBJ1-5|TRBD1
TGTGCCAGCAGCGTACAGGGGGGCAACAATCAGCCCCAGCATTTT
CASSVQGGNNQPQHF
>TRBV27|many|TRBJ2-3|TRBD2
TGTGCCAGCAGTTTAGGGACAGGGAGCAGGACTAGCGGGAGGGCCTATACGCAGTATTTT
CASSLGTGSRTSGRAYTQYF
>TRBV4-2|few|TRBJ2-1|TRBD2
TGTGCCAGCAGTCGTCATAGCGGGGGGAGCTCCTACAATGAGCAGTTCTTC
CASSRHSGGSSYNEQFF
>TRBV7-6|once|TRBJ2-2|TRBD2
TGTGCCAGCAGCTGGGGGGACTATTCGAGCACCGGGGAGCTGTTTTTT
CASSWGDYSSTGELFF
>TRBV5-1|-|TRBJ2-1|-
TGCGCCAGCAGCGACGGACTCCGAGCCTACAATGAGCAGTTCTTC
CASSDGLRAYNEQFF
>TRBV6-5|few|TRBJ2-5|-
TGTGCCAGCAGTTACTCGGGTCATCCCGGGGAAGAGACCCAGTACTTC
CASSYSGHPGEETQYF
>TRBV18|-|TRBJ2-3|-
TGTGCCAGCTCACGCTGGGACTCCGGCACAGATACGCAGTATTTT
CASSRWDSGTDTQYF
>TRBV6-1|-|TRBJ2-5|-
TGTGCCAGCAGTGCTGGGTTTGTTGAGACCCAGTACTTC
CASSAGFVETQYF
>TRBV4-2|many|TRBJ1-4|-
TGTGCCAGCAGCCAAGAGCGAGCGCTCAAACTGTTTTTT
CASSQERALKLFF
>TRBV20-1|many|TRBJ2-1|TRBD2
TGCAGTGCTAGAGATTTCCTAAGACTAGCGGGAGGCAATGAGCAGTTCTTC
CSARDFLRLAGGNEQFF
>TRBV7-2|few|TRBJ2-1|TRBD2
TGTGCCAGCAGCGTAGACCGAGCGGGGGGAATCTTCTTC
CASSVDRAGGIFF
>TRBV6-2/TRBV6-3|-|TRBJ1-2|-
TGTGCCAGCAGTTACTCGGACACATGGGGCTACACCTTC
CASSYSDTWGYTF
>TRBV28|many|TRBJ2-7|-
TGTGCCAGCAGGTTTACCGTGTCTGGCGGGCGCTTGGGAGAGCAGTACTTC
CASRFTVSGGRLGEQYF
>TRBV29-1|many|TRBJ2-1|-
TGCAGCGTCGCAATGAGACAGGCCCTCAGGGAGCAGTTCTTC
CSVAMRQALREQFF
>TRBV20-1|many|TRBJ2-1|-
TGCAGTGCTAGAGACAGACTAGAGGGGTTCAATGAGCAGTTCTTC
CSARDRLEGFNEQFF
>TRBV10-3|-|TRBJ2-5|-
TGTGCCATCGGGGACGGACTCGAGACCCAGTACTTC
CAIGDGLETQYF
>TRBV12-3/TRBV12-4|many|TRBJ1-2|TRBD1
TGTGCCAGCAGCCGCGGACAGGGTCACTATGGCTACACCTTC
CASSRGQGHYGYTF
>TRBV19|-|TRBJ1-1|-
TGTGCCAGCGGGACAACTATGAACACTGAAGCTTTCTTT
CASGTTMNTEAFF
>TRBV5-1|many|TRBJ2-7|TRBD1
TGCGCCAGCAGCTTGGAGGGGACAGACGAGCAGTACTTC
CASSLEGTDEQYF
>TRBV20-1|few|TRBJ2-1|TRBD2
TGCAGTGCTAGAGATCGTTTGGGACTAGCGGGGGGAGCCTACAATGAGCAGTTCTTC
CSARDRLGLAGGAYNEQFF
>TRBV11-3|-|TRBJ2-7|TRBD1
TGTGCCAGCAGCATAAGGACAGGTAACGAGCAGTACTTC
CASSIRTGNEQYF
>TRBV3-1|few|TRBJ2-7|-
TGTGCCAGCAGCCACATAGGGGTCGAGCAGTACTTC
CASSHIGVEQYF
>TRBV29-1|-|TRBJ2-2|-
TGCAGCGTTTTCCTCGCGAACACCGGGGAGCTGTTTTTT
CSVFLANTGELFF
>TRBV5-1|-|TRBJ2-5|-
TGCGCCAGCAGCATCCTCGACTGGTACCAAGAGACCCAGTACTTC
CASSILDWYQETQYF
>TRBV5-1|few|TRBJ2-5|TRBD2
TGCGCCAGCAGCTCCCCCGGGACTAGCGAGACCCAGTACTTC
CASSSPGTSETQYF
>TRBV7-3|many|TRBJ2-1|TRBD2
TGTGCCAGCAGCACCGGGACTAGCGACTCCAATGAGCAGTTCTTC
CASSTGTSDSNEQFF
>TRBV5-1|-|TRBJ2-5|-
TGCGCCAGCAGCTCGGACCTAGCAACGGAAGAGACCCAGTACTTC
CASSSDLATEETQYF
>TRBV10-1|-|TRBJ2-1|TRBD2
TGCGCCAGCAGTAAACTAGCGGCCTACAATGAGCAGTTCTTC
CASSKLAAYNEQFF
>TRBV27|many|TRBJ2-1|TRBD1
TGTGCCAGCAGGCGATTCCCGGGACAGTCCGTTTACAATGAGCAGTTCTTC
CASRRFPGQSVYNEQFF
>TRBV20-1|many|TRBJ2-7|TRBD2
TGCAGTGCTAGAGTCCCCGGGGGGTCCTACGAGCAGCACTTC
CSARVPGGSYEQHF